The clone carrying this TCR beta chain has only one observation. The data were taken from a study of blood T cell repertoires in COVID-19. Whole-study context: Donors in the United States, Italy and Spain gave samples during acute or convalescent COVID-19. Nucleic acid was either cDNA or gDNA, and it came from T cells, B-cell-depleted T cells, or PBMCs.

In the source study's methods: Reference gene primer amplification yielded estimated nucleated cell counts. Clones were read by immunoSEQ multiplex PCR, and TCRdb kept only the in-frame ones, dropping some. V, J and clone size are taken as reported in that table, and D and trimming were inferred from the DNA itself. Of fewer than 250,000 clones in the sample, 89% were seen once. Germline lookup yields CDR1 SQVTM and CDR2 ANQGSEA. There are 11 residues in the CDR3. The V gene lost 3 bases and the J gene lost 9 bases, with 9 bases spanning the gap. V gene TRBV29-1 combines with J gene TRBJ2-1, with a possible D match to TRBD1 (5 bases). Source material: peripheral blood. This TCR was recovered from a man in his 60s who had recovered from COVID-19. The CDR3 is CSVDRGFEQFF. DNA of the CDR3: TGCAGCGTTGATAGGGGATTTGAGCAGTTCTTC.